A selection of T cell receptor beta chains follows, all from one sample in a study of blood T cells in healthy people across ages. TCRdb redid the calling of the 5' RACE reads with MiXCR, one entry per CDR3 protein. The sample holds around 1,900,000 distinct CDR3 sequences, 30% to 40% seen once. Sequenced sample: blood. The receptors stem from a human donor in good health. CDR3s include the opening cysteine and the closing phenylalanine or tryptophan. D genes are given only for firm matches. Clone size is not always given. Where it is, it says once, few, many or a class for expanded clones.

CDR3aa	CDR3nt	abundance	j_gene	v_gene	d_gene
CASTGQGLLTDTQYF	TGTGCCAGCACCGGACAGGGGTTGTTGACAGATACGCAGTATTTT	NA	TRBJ2-3	TRBV7-9	TRBD1
CASSPQGSRAKNIQYF	TGTGCCAGCAGCCCACAGGGTAGCCGGGCCAAAAACATTCAGTACTTC	NA	TRBJ2-4	TRBV7-9	NA
CANSHVPGQGWNEKLFF	TGCGCCAACAGCCATGTCCCGGGACAGGGGTGGAATGAAAAACTGTTTTTT	few	TRBJ1-4	TRBV4-1	TRBD1
CASSPPGAGLDGNEQFF	TGTGCCAGCAGCCCACCGGGGGCCGGCTTAGATGGCAATGAGCAGTTCTTC	few	TRBJ2-1	TRBV7-9	NA
CAGSYSGGQQYF	TGTGCCGGCAGTTACTCAGGGGGACAGCAGTACTTC	NA	TRBJ2-4	TRBV6-5	TRBD1
CASSWGRGSGRNEQFF	TGCGCCAGCAGCTGGGGGCGGGGATCAGGGAGGAATGAGCAGTTCTTC	NA	TRBJ2-1	TRBV5-1	NA
CSVMDRQETQYF	TGCAGCGTTATGGACAGACAAGAGACCCAGTACTTC	NA	TRBJ2-5	TRBV29-1	NA
CASSSPQGANREKLFF	TGCGCCAGCAGCTCCCCCCAGGGGGCGAACAGAGAAAAACTGTTTTTT	NA	TRBJ1-4	TRBV5-1	TRBD1
CASSLISGNSYNEQFF	TGTGCCAGCAGTTTGATTTCAGGCAACTCCTACAATGAGCAGTTCTTC	few	TRBJ2-1	TRBV27	NA
CASSAASGTQYF	TGTGCCAGCAGCGCAGCATCAGGGACCCAGTACTTC	few	TRBJ2-5	TRBV7-2	NA
CASSSTTSSYNEQFF	TGTGCCAGCAGCTCCACCACTAGCTCCTACAATGAGCAGTTCTTC	NA	TRBJ2-1	TRBV28	NA
CASSQDQGLNTEAFF	TGTGCCAGCAGCCAAGATCAAGGACTCAACACTGAAGCTTTCTTT	NA	TRBJ1-1	TRBV4-2	NA
CASSLGGINNEQFF	TGTGCCAGCAGCTTAGGCGGTATAAACAATGAGCAGTTCTTC	few	TRBJ2-1	TRBV7-2	NA
CASSLSGRSTGELFF	TGTGCCAGCAGTTTATCGGGGCGGAGCACCGGGGAGCTGTTTTTT	NA	TRBJ2-2	TRBV27	NA
CASFRTDLEQYF	TGTGCCAGCTTCAGGACAGACCTCGAGCAGTACTTC	few	TRBJ2-7	TRBV6-1	NA
CASRGGENRTSAYEQYF	TGTGCCAGCAGAGGCGGGGAAAACAGGACATCCGCCTACGAGCAGTACTTC	NA	TRBJ2-7	TRBV7-2	NA
CSAIHGGPGETQYF	TGCAGTGCAATTCACGGGGGACCGGGGGAGACCCAGTACTTC	few	TRBJ2-5	TRBV20-1	NA
CSAREGHRGYTF	TGCAGTGCTAGGGAGGGCCACAGGGGCTACACCTTC	NA	TRBJ1-2	TRBV20-1	NA
CATSQDRGLSTSYEQYF	TGTGCCACCAGCCAGGACAGGGGACTCAGCACCTCCTACGAGCAGTACTTC	few	TRBJ2-7	TRBV15	TRBD1
CASSQVTSVPETQYF	TGTGCCAGCAGCCAAGTTACTAGCGTTCCAGAGACCCAGTACTTC	NA	TRBJ2-5	TRBV3-1	TRBD2
CSASGISGGALNEQFF	TGCAGTGCTAGTGGGATTAGCGGGGGGGCTTTAAATGAGCAGTTCTTC	few	TRBJ2-1	TRBV20-1	TRBD2
CASSWGGGGVYGYTF	TGTGCCAGCAGTTGGGGGGGAGGGGGCGTCTATGGCTACACCTTC	many	TRBJ1-2	TRBV27	TRBD1
CSVQTGEREKLFF	TGCAGCGTCCAGACAGGGGAGCGTGAAAAACTGTTTTTT	few	TRBJ1-4	TRBV29-1	TRBD1
CASSELAGGNEQYF	TGTGCCAGCAGCGAACTAGCGGGGGGCAACGAGCAGTACTTC	few	TRBJ2-7	TRBV7-2	TRBD2
CATSDAVTDTQYF	TGTGCCACCAGTGATGCGGTGACAGATACGCAGTATTTT	NA	TRBJ2-3	TRBV24-1	NA
CAWSVNTANGYTF	TGTGCCTGGAGTGTAAATACAGCGAACGGCTACACCTTC	NA	TRBJ1-2	TRBV30	NA
CASSPNTGNAEAFF	TGTGCCAGCAGTCCGAATACAGGGAACGCTGAAGCTTTCTTT	NA	TRBJ1-1	TRBV12-3/TRBV12-4	NA
CASRVSTDTQYF	TGCGCCAGCAGAGTCAGCACAGATACGCAGTATTTT	NA	TRBJ2-3	TRBV5-1	NA
CASSLAGGEGTEAFF	TGTGCCAGCAGCTTAGCGGGGGGCGAGGGCACTGAAGCTTTCTTT	few	TRBJ1-1	TRBV7-2	NA
CASSGGDTYEQYF	TGTGCCAGCAGCGGGGGTGACACCTACGAGCAGTACTTC	many	TRBJ2-7	TRBV7-2	NA
CASSYRQGVETQYF	TGTGCCAGCAGTTACCGGCAGGGGGTAGAGACCCAGTACTTC	once	TRBJ2-5	TRBV6-2/TRBV6-3	TRBD1
CASSGGQGHYEQYF	TGTGCCAGCTCAGGGGGACAGGGCCACTACGAGCAGTACTTC	NA	TRBJ2-7	TRBV18	TRBD1
CASSLDDRDGTEAFF	TGTGCCAGCAGCCTGGATGACAGGGATGGTACTGAAGCTTTCTTT	NA	TRBJ1-1	TRBV7-9	TRBD1
CASSLTPDGLSYEQYF	TGTGCCAGCAGCCTTACCCCCGACGGATTATCCTACGAGCAGTACTTC	few	TRBJ2-7	TRBV7-9	NA
CSVVSIFSANYEQYF	TGCAGCGTTGTGAGTATTTTCAGCGCCAACTACGAGCAGTACTTC	few	TRBJ2-7	TRBV29-1	NA
CASSTDKESGTYYGYTF	TGTGCCAGCAGTACCGACAAGGAATCAGGGACCTACTATGGCTACACCTTC	NA	TRBJ1-2	TRBV6-2/TRBV6-3	NA
CASSLPVNEQYF	TGTGCCAGCAGCTTACCGGTCAACGAGCAGTACTTC	NA	TRBJ2-7	TRBV7-9	NA
CASSVDGMDYGYTF	TGTGCCAGCAGCGTAGACGGGATGGACTATGGCTACACCTTC	few	TRBJ1-2	TRBV9	NA
CASSPPHGIGLYEQFF	TGTGCCAGCAGCCCCCCTCACGGGATAGGGCTTTATGAGCAGTTCTTC	NA	TRBJ2-1	TRBV7-9	NA
CATTTGKQYF	TGTGCCACCACTACAGGGAAGCAGTACTTC	many	TRBJ2-7	TRBV7-9	NA
CAGSSSGGNQPQHF	TGTGCCGGCAGCTCCTCTGGGGGCAATCAGCCCCAGCATTTT	NA	TRBJ1-5	TRBV12-3/TRBV12-4	NA
CATSDSSGPGHTQYF	TGTGCCACCAGTGATTCCTCGGGACCAGGACATACGCAGTATTTT	once	TRBJ2-3	TRBV24-1	NA
CASSRTRTVAGYTF	TGTGCCAGCAGCCGAACGAGGACTGTTGCTGGCTACACCTTC	NA	TRBJ1-2	TRBV28	NA
CASSQFQETYNEQFF	TGTGCCAGCAGCCAATTTCAGGAAACCTACAATGAGCAGTTCTTC	NA	TRBJ2-1	TRBV16	NA
CASSPPGRTNTEAFF	TGTGCCAGCTCACCGCCGGGACGGACTAACACTGAAGCTTTCTTT	few	TRBJ1-1	TRBV18	NA
CASSSGGAGLAKNIQYF	TGTGCCAGCAGCTCGGGAGGAGCGGGACTAGCCAAAAACATTCAGTACTTC	few	TRBJ2-4	TRBV5-6	TRBD2
CSVLQGLSTGIQYF	TGCAGCGTTCTACAGGGCCTGAGTACGGGCATTCAGTACTTC	few	TRBJ2-4	TRBV29-1	NA
CSVGLEINQPQHF	TGCAGCGTTGGGCTCGAGATCAATCAGCCCCAGCATTTT	few	TRBJ1-5	TRBV29-1	NA